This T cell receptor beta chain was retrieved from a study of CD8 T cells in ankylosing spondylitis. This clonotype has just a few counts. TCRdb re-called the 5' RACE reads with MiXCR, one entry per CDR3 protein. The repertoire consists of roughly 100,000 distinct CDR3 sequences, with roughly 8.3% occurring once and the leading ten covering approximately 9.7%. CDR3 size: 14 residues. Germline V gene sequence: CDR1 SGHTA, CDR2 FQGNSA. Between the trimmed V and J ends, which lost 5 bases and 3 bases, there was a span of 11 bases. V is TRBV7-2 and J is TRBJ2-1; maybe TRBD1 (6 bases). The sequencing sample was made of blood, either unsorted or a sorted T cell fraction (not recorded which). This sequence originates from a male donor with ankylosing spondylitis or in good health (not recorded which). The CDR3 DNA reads TGTGCCAGCAGCCACTGGACAGTCTACAATGAGCAGTTCTTC. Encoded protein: CASSHWTVYNEQFF.